The 10 T cell receptor beta chains below come from one sample, sequenced in a study of T-cell memory formation after mild COVID-19 (dated by TCRdb to the early 2020s). Library preparation used 5' RACE. Sequencer: Illumina NovaSeq 6000. TCRdb redid the processing of the public reads, applying fastp at Q25 and MiXCR, and retained in-frame beta chains. A single entry per CDR3 protein holds the most common genes and DNA from its merged rows. The sample table records around 310,000 distinct CDR3 sequences; under 25% of these occur just once. The ten most abundant clones make up roughly 23% of the sample. Source material: PBMCs or a T cell subset sorted from them (not recorded which). Every receptor here comes from a man aged 18-30 years who had mild COVID-19 (a few samples of this study predate the infection). The sample titles of this study are shuffled in the database, so cell type and time point are left out; the donor was told from shared clones.

This clonotype was found a few times. The chain employs TRBV20-1 and TRBJ1-6, with 11 bases identical to TRBD1. J was trimmed by 13 bases and V by 6 bases; bases with no gene match: 14. Germline V gene lookup returns CDR1 DFQATT and CDR2 SNEGSKA (reference sequence). The CDR3 spans 15 residues. CDR3 sequence reads: CSAVDWTGGLMPLHF. The CDR3 coding sequence is TGCAGTGCCGTCGATTGGACAGGGGGCTTAATGCCCCTCCACTTT.

This chain links TRBV6-2 or TRBV6-3 with TRBJ1-2; a possible D gene is TRBD1 (6 bases). The CDR3 loop spans 15 amino acids. The V end was cut by 5 bases, the J end by 4 bases, with 17 bases between. Germline assignment: CDR1 MNHEY and CDR2 SVGEGT. Here the CDR3 reads CASSQEVTGFYGYTF. The CDR3 coding sequence is TGTGCCAGCAGTCAGGAGGTAACAGGGTTCTATGGCTACACCTTC.

The rearrangement uses TRBV7-2 and TRBJ2-1, with 11 bases lining up with TRBD2. The germline CDR1 and CDR2 sequences are SGHTA and FQGNSA. The CDR3 sequence is 17 residues long. V dropped 7 bases and J dropped 3; count of bases not matched to a gene: 11. The CDR3 spells CASNHITSGGYYNEQFF. The CDR3 nucleotides are TGTGCCAGCAACCACATCACTAGCGGGGGATACTACAATGAGCAGTTCTTC. Full variable domain (missing parts from reference TRBV7-2 and TRBJ2-1): GAGVSQSPSNKVTEKGKDVELRCDPISGHTALYWYRQSLGQGLEFLIYFQGNSAPDKSGLPSDRFSAERTGGSVSTLTIQRTQQEDSAVYLCASNHITSGGYYNEQFFGPGTRLTVL.

The chain uses TRBV27 and TRBJ1-1, with 7 bases that match TRBD1. Looked up from germline, CDR1 is MNHEY and CDR2 is SMNVEV (reference sequence). The CDR3 contains 15 residues. The ends lost 7 bases at V and 3 bases at J; junction bases unmatched: 11. CDR3 region: CASTSLATGDTEAFF. CDR3 in DNA: TGTGCCAGCACGAGTCTGGCAACAGGGGACACTGAAGCTTTCTTT.

The chain recombines TRBV9 with TRBJ2-1; 10 bases align to TRBD2. Germline CDR1 and CDR2: SGDLS and YYNGEE. This CDR3 is 15 amino acids long. The V segment lost 0 bases and the J segment 8 bases; nucleotides outside the gene matches: 5. The CDR3 reads CASSVAAGGLYEQFF. CDR3 in DNA: TGTGCCAGCAGCGTAGCAGCGGGGGGGCTTTATGAGCAGTTCTTC.

The chain couples TRBV5-1 to TRBJ2-2; 8 bases map to TRBD1. The length of the CDR3 is 17 residues. The germline V gene encodes CDR1 SGHRS and CDR2 YFSETQ. The junction had 4 bases not matched to a gene; V was cut back by 0 bases and J by 0 bases. CDR3 region: CASSLAGGTSNTGELFF. The CDR3 nucleotides read TGCGCCAGCAGCTTGGCAGGGGGCACATCGAACACCGGGGAGCTGTTTTTT.

This clonotype was counted a few times. The J gene is TRBJ1-1, the V gene TRBV20-1, with TRBD1 matching over 7 bases. J was trimmed by 3 bases and V by 1 base; bases with no gene match: 5. Per the germline V gene, CDR1 is DFQATT and CDR2 is SNEGSKA (reference sequence). The CDR3 is made up of 14 amino acids. DNA of the CDR3: TGCAGTGCTAGAGCAGGGGGTATTGACACTGAAGCTTTCTTT. This gives the protein CSARAGGIDTEAFF.

This clonotype has a handful of counts. This chain connects TRBV7-9 to TRBJ1-4, with unresolved D. This CDR3 has 14 residues. Germline V lookup: CDR1 SEHNR, CDR2 FQNEAQ (reference sequence). The germline V and J ends were trimmed by 3 bases and 5 bases, with 10 bases remaining between them. The CDR3, as DNA: TGTGCCAGCAGCTTTCCGAATGCCAATGAAAAACTGTTTTTT. It encodes CASSFPNANEKLFF.

This chain links TRBV5-1 with TRBJ2-2; a possible D gene is TRBD1 (6 bases). Germline assignment: CDR1 SGHRS and CDR2 YFSETQ. Trimming took 5 bases from V and 4 from J, leaving 15 bases between them. This CDR3 has 15 amino acids. CDR3 bases: TGCGCCAGCAGATTGACAGGTCGGAGCACCGGGGAGCTGTTTTTT. Its protein product is CASRLTGRSTGELFF.

This clonotype has just one count. Only one base separates this from a far larger clonotype, so it likely reflects a read error. This chain joins TRBV12-3 or TRBV12-4 and TRBJ2-3, with D perhaps matching TRBD2 (5 bases). CDR3 size: 12 residues. The CDR3 DNA sequence: TGTGCCAGAAGTTTGGCGGGAGATACGCAGTATTTT. It specifies CARSLAGDTQYF.